This TCR beta chain was recovered during a study of blood T cells in healthy people across ages. The germline V and J ends were trimmed by 0 bases and 1 base, with 8 bases remaining between them. CDR1 SGDLS and CDR2 YYNGEE come from the germline V gene. The CDR3 length is 15 residues. Study-level results: There was no known CMV status for donors, so expanded clonotype changes were possibly confounded. Age showed a roughly linear inverse relationship with TCR beta diversity per million T cells.

Concerning this clonotype itself: The antigen is unknown.

The use of a sample-barcoded 5' primer and a J-beta primer mix characterized a second PCR of 7 to 11 cycles. Researchers report that each sample yielded at least 2.5 million CDR3-containing paired-end reads. TCRdb ran MiXCR on the 5' RACE reads and lists one entry per CDR3 protein. The sample lists 540,000 or so distinct CDR3 sequences; 24% were seen once. The same data also went into a second study, on T cells of mothers and their children. That report notes: Second-PCR amplification with M1S added sample barcodes and 2-4 random nucleotides.

Sequenced sample: blood. The receptor's source is a boy aged 10-17 years in good health. The rearrangement links TRBV9 to TRBJ2-1; D is uncertain. CDR3 loop: CASSVDRNSYNEQFF. The CDR3 DNA sequence: TGTGCCAGCAGCGTAGATAGAAATTCCTACAATGAGCAGTTCTTC. Drawing the rest from reference TRBV9 and TRBJ2-1, the complete variable domain is DSGVTQTPKHLITATGQRVTLRCSPRSGDLSVYWYQQSLDQGLQFLIQYYNGEERAKGNILERFSAQQFPDLHSELNLSSLELGDSALYFCASSVDRNSYNEQFFGPGTRLTVL.